A single sample is the source of the 3 T cell receptor beta chains below, sequenced in a study of T cells in Graves' hyperthyroidism and ophthalmopathy. Amplification yielded TCR beta CDR3 regions, with RNA transcripts as the source. The TCR CDR3 was amplified in a first-round RT-PCR using the HTBI primer set. TCRdb fed the multiplex PCR reads into MiXCR, producing one record per CDR3 protein. Among about 520,000 distinct CDR3 sequences, around 20% were seen once, and the ten largest hold 26%. Sequenced sample: blood. These receptors all come from a man aged 18 to 29 with Graves' hyperthyroidism.

In its sample, this clonotype was seen many times. The rearrangement joins TRBV12-3 or TRBV12-4 to TRBJ1-1; D gene unclear. The ends were cut back, 2 bases at V and 1 base at J, with 14 bases in the middle. The CDR3 covers 16 residues. In DNA, the CDR3 is TGTGCCAGCAGTTTAACGCGCCAGGTCTGGAACACTGAAGCTTTCTTT. Translated, it gives CASSLTRQVWNTEAFF.

This clonotype was counted many times. J is TRBJ2-2 and V is TRBV4-1, with TRBD2 matching over 10 bases. Germline V gives CDR1 MGHRA, CDR2 YSYEKL. Unmatched junction bases numbered 9, after V lost 1 base and J lost 7 bases. This CDR3 comprises 17 residues. Written as DNA, the CDR3 is TGCGCCAGCAGCCAAGTATTGGAGGGACTAGCGAACGGGGAGCTGTTTTTT. The encoded protein is CASSQVLEGLANGELFF.

This clonotype was counted a few times. One junction end does not reproduce the germline sequence, and a read error may be involved. J is TRBJ1-1 and V is TRBV6-2 or TRBV6-3; perhaps TRBD1 as D (5 bases). CDR3 size: 15 residues. Germline V gene sequence: CDR1 MNHEY, CDR2 SVGEGT. The CDR3 coding sequence is TGTGCCAGCAGTCTATGCCAACGGACAAGCACTGAAGCTTGCTTT. This encodes CASSLCQRTSTEACF.